The 6 T cell receptor beta chains listed next were all sequenced from one sample in a study of blood T cell repertoires in COVID-19 (dated by TCRdb to the early 2020s). Library prep was done by the immunoSEQ multiplex PCR assay. The source is immuneACCESS, and TCRdb retained only in-frame sequences with V and J called. Part of the clones is not carried over; for the studies checked, unresolved V genes explain less than half of this, and the remainder is unexplained. In this sample the table shows about 230,000 clones, roughly 83% of which occur a single time. The ten largest clones represent roughly 2.7% of the sample. Material for sequencing was peripheral blood. These receptors all stem from a woman in her 70s with active or convalescent COVID-19.

This rearrangement joins TRBV11-3 to TRBJ2-2; D is possibly TRBD2 (6 bases). This CDR3 has 17 amino acids. V dropped 0 bases and J dropped 5 bases, with 16 bases sitting between them. Germline loops: CDR1 SGHNT, CDR2 YENEEA. CDR3 DNA sequence: TGTGCCAGCAGCTTAGATCCCGCTAGCGCGAGGACCGGGGAGCTGTTTTTT. This gives the protein CASSLDPASARTGELFF. Filled out from reference TRBV11-3 and TRBJ2-2, the complete variable domain reads EAGVVQSPRYKIIEKKQPVAFWCNPISGHNTLYWYLQNLGQGPELLIRYENEEAVDDSQLPKDRFSAERLKGVDSTLKIQPAELGDSAVYLCASSLDPASARTGELFFGEGSRLTVL.

The chain employs TRBV4-2 and TRBJ2-2; tentatively, D is TRBD2 (7 bases). CDR1 and CDR2 (germline): LGHNA, YNFKEQ. The CDR3 loop spans 17 amino acids. Trimming removed 3 bases from V and 0 bases from J, with 14 bases in between. The CDR3 region has the DNA TGTGCCAGCAGCCACTTGGGGGGGGCGGCGAACACCGGGGAGCTGTTTTTT. As protein: CASSHLGGAANTGELFF.

J is TRBJ2-7 and V is TRBV19; D might be TRBD2 (5 bases). V lost 5 bases to trimming and J lost 3 bases, with 11 bases between them. This CDR3 region has 13 residues. CDR1 LNHDA and CDR2 SQIVND come from the germline V gene (reference sequence). This CDR3 is CASSPGDYYEQYF. Here the CDR3 DNA reads TGTGCCAGTAGTCCGGGTGACTACTACGAGCAGTACTTC.

This rearrangement joins TRBV14 to TRBJ2-7, with 7 bases lining up with TRBD1. The CDR3 runs 14 residues. The germline CDR1 and CDR2 sequences are SGHDN and FVKESK. V shed 1 base and J 4 bases; nucleotides not matched to a gene: 4. CDR3: CASSQGQGKYEQYF. The DNA for the CDR3 is TGTGCCAGCAGCCAAGGACAGGGAAAGTACGAGCAGTACTTC.

The rearrangement uses TRBV5-1 and TRBJ1-3, with a possible D match to TRBD1 (5 bases). The CDR3 contains 15 residues. Germline lookup yields CDR1 SGHRS and CDR2 YFSETQ. Trimming removed 2 bases at V and 0 bases at J, with 9 bases between. The chain's CDR3 is CASSFGGRSGNTIYF. The CDR3 DNA sequence: TGCGCCAGCAGCTTCGGGGGACGCTCTGGAAACACCATATATTTT.

This clone was recorded a few times. The CDR3 spells CASSLAGPYNEQFF. CDR3 sequence (DNA): TGTGCCAGCAGCTTGGCGGGACCCTACAATGAGCAGTTCTTC. V is TRBV7-9 and J is TRBJ2-1, with D perhaps matching TRBD2 (6 bases). Looked up from germline, CDR1 is SEHNR and CDR2 is FQNEAQ (reference sequence). Trimming removed 3 bases from V and 2 bases from J, with 8 bases in between. The CDR3 is 14 residues long.